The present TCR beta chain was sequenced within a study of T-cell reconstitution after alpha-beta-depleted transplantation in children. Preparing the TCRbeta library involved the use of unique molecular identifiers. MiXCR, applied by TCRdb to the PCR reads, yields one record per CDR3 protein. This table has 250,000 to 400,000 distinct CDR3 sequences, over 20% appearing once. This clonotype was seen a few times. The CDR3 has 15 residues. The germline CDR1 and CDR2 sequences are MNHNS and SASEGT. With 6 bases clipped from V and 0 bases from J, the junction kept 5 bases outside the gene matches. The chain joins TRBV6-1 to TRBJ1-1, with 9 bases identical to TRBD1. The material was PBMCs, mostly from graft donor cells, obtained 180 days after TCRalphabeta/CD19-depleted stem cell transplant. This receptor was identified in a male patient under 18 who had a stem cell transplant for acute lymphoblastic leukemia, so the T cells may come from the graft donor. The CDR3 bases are TGTGCCAGCAGAGAACAGGGGGCGGTGAACACTGAAGCTTTCTTT. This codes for CASREQGAVNTEAFF.